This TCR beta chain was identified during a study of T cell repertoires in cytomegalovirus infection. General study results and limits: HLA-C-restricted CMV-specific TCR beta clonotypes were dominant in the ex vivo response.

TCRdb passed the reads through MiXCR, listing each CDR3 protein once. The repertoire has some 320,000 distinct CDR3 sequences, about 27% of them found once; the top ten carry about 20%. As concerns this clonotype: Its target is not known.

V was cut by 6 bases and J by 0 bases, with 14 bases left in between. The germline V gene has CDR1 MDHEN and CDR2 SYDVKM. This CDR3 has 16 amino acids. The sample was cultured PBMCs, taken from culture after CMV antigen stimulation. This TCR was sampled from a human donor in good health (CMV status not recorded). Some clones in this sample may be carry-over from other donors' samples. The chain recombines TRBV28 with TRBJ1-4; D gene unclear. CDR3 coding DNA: TGTGCCAGCAGCCGAACCCTCCGAGCAACTAATGAAAAACTGTTTTTT. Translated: CASSRTLRATNEKLFF.